This T cell receptor beta chain was captured in a study of shared clonotypes between healthy human individuals. CD4+ cells were split into CD45RA+ naive and CD45RA-negative memory subsets. Sequencing used immunoSEQ multiplex PCR; TCRdb keeps in-frame clones, though not all of them. Here the sample spans under 850,000 clones, over 55% being singletons. The CDR3 length is 14 residues. Trimming removed 5 bases from V and 3 bases from J, with 11 bases in between. Germline assignment: CDR1 MNHEY and CDR2 SVGAGI. Sequenced input: memory CD4+ T cells sorted from blood. Stated subset: CD45RA-negative fraction. This receptor was taken from a woman between 25 and 40 years old in good health. This chain connects TRBV6-5 to TRBJ2-1, with a possible D match to TRBD1 (6 bases). CDR3 DNA sequence: TGTGCCAGCAGTAGGGGGTCGGGCTACAATGAGCAGTTCTTC. As protein: CASSRGSGYNEQFF.